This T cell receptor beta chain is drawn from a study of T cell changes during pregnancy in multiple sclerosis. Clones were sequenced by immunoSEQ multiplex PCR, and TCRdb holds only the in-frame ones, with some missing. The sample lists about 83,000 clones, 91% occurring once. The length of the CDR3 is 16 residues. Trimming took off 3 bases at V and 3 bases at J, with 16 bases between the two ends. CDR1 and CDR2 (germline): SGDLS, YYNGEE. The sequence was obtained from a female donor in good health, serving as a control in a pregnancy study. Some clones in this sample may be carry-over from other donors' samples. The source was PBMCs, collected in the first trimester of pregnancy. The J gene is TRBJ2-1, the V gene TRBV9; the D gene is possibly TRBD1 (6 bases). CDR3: CASSAHGGGGYNEQFF. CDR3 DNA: TGTGCCAGCAGCGCGCATGGGGGCGGAGGCTACAATGAGCAGTTCTTC.